These T cell receptor beta chains were read from a single sample in a study. TCRdb used MiXCR to reprocess the reads, holding one entry per CDR3 protein. The repertoire holds approximately 800 distinct CDR3 sequences, with about 34% as singletons. Sample: CD8+ T cells (not recorded whether cultured). These receptors originate from a female donor. Each CDR3 is given with its conserved first and last residue. Fields, in order: D gene, CDR3 length, V gene, J gene, clone size, CDR3 DNA, CDR3 protein. The D gene is left open where the match is weak. Not every row has a clone size; where given, it reads once, few, many or a size class.

>-|20|TRBV6-2/TRBV6-3|TRBJ2-3|few
TGTGCCAGCAGTTACTCCACAGTGCGAGATGAGAGCTTTGCCACAGATACGCAGTATTTT
CASSYSTVRDESFATDTQYF
>-|20|TRBV6-2/TRBV6-3|TRBJ2-3|-
TGTGCCAGCGGTTACTCCACAGTGCGAGATGAGAGCTTTGCCACAGATACGCAGTATTTT
CASGYSTVRDESFATDTQYF
>-|13|TRBV19|TRBJ2-3|-
TGTGCCAGTAGTACCTACAACACAGATACGCAGTATTTT
CASSTYNTDTQYF
>TRBD2|14|TRBV19|TRBJ2-1|few
TGTGCCAGCCAGGGACTAGCGGGGCTAAATGAGCAGTTCTTC
CASQGLAGLNEQFF
>-|17|TRBV19|TRBJ2-1|medium-sized
TGTGCCAGTAGTATCTTCGGGGGGCAGGGATCCTACAATGAGCAGTTCTTC
CASSIFGGQGSYNEQFF
>-|13|TRBV19|TRBJ2-2|medium-sized
TGTGCCAGTAGTATGCGGTCAAGCGGGGAGCTGTTTTTT
CASSMRSSGELFF
>TRBD1|16|TRBV5-1|TRBJ1-6|-
TGCGCCAGCAGCTTGACCGCAGGGGGAGGTAATTCACCCCTCCACTTT
CASSLTAGGGNSPLHF
>-|13|TRBV5-8|TRBJ1-1|few
TGTGCCAGCAGACTACAGGTGGGCACTGAAGCTTTCTTT
CASRLQVGTEAFF
>-|13|TRBV19|TRBJ2-3|few
TGTGCCGGTAGTATTCGGAGCACAGATACGCAGTATTTT
CAGSIRSTDTQYF
>TRBD2|17|TRBV4-2|TRBJ2-7|-
TGTGCCAGCTTAAAAAAGAGGGAACTAGCGGTAAACTACGGGCAGTATTTC
CASLKKRELAVNYGQYF
>TRBD1|14|TRBV27|TRBJ2-1|medium-sized
TGTGCCAGCAGTTATGGGACAGGGATGAATGAGCAGTTCTTC
CASSYGTGMNEQFF
>-|13|TRBV19|TRBJ2-7|medium-sized
TGTGCCAGTAGTGTGAGGGCCGCCTACGAGCAGTACTTC
CASSVRAAYEQYF
>-|13|TRBV19|TRBJ2-1|medium-sized
TGTGCCAGTAGTATACGTAGCAGCCATGAGCAGTTCTTC
CASSIRSSHEQFF
>-|12|TRBV19|TRBJ2-3|-
TGTGCCAGTAGTATCGCAGAAGATACGCGGTATTTT
CASSIAEDTRYF
>-|19|TRBV20-1|TRBJ1-1|medium-sized
TGCAGTGCTAGCTCCCTGTCCGGGGGCCAAACCCCCTTGGGCACTGAAGCTTTCTTT
CSASSLSGGQTPLGTEAFF
>-|13|TRBV19|TRBJ2-3|large
TGTGCCAGTAGTACCCATGGGGCAGATACGCAGTATTTT
CASSTHGADTQYF
>-|14|TRBV19|TRBJ2-1|medium-sized
TGTGCCAGTAGTATAGTGGTACAGGGCAATGAGCAGTTCTTC
CASSIVVQGNEQFF
>-|13|TRBV19|TRBJ2-3|once
TGCGCCAGTAGTATAAGAAACACAGATACGCAGTATTTT
CASSIRNTDTQYF
>-|13|TRBV19|TRBJ2-3|-
TGTGCCAGTAGTATAAGGTCAAAAGATACGCAGTATTTT
CASSIRSKDTQYF
>-|17|TRBV6-6|TRBJ2-1|-
TGTGCCCGCCTAGGAATCTGGTGTCCCGCTGGGGACCATGAGCAGTTCTTC
CARLGIWCPAGDHEQFF
>TRBD2|17|TRBV28|TRBJ2-3|medium-sized
TGTGCCAGCAGTTTATACGCTAGCGGGGGGGCGACAGATACGCAGTATTTT
CASSLYASGGATDTQYF
>-|13|TRBV19|TRBJ2-3|few
TGTGCCAGTGGCTCCCGGAGCACAGATACGCAGTATTTT
CASGSRSTDTQYF
>-|13|TRBV19|TRBJ2-4|many
TGTGCCAGTAGTATTCGATCCACGGACATTCAGTACTTC
CASSIRSTDIQYF